A selection of T cell receptor beta chains follows, all from one sample in a study of blood T cell repertoires in COVID-19. Only in-frame clones appear in the TCRdb table, and some are missing; sequencing was by immunoSEQ multiplex PCR. The sample yields 150,000 or so clones, roughly nine tenths seen once. Sequencing was done on a sample of PBMCs or T cells enriched from blood (not recorded which). All receptors come from a human donor with acute COVID-19. The donor label of this sample is uncertain. CDR3s include the opening cysteine and the closing phenylalanine or tryptophan. D genes are given only for firm matches. For some rows the clone size is stated as once, few or many, or as a class when expanded; others skip it.

v_call	clone_size	d_call	j_call	cdr3_length	cdr3_nt	cdr3_aa
TRBV5-1	once	NA	TRBJ1-6	15	TGCGCCAGCAGCTTGGGGAGACAGGCTAATTCACCCCTCCACTTT	CASSLGRQANSPLHF
TRBV29-1	NA	TRBD2	TRBJ2-3	14	TGCAGCGTTGAATCGGGTAGCGGGGGAGATACGCAGTATTTT	CSVESGSGGDTQYF
TRBV7-2	NA	NA	TRBJ2-7	15	TGTGCCAGCAGCTTAGCTCCGGGGGAGACCTACGAGCAGTACTTC	CASSLAPGETYEQYF
TRBV19	few	NA	TRBJ2-2	12	TGTGCGCTAGGGGTGAACACCGGGGAGCTGTTTTTT	CALGVNTGELFF
TRBV5-1	NA	NA	TRBJ1-1	13	TGCGCCAGCAGCACGGGCCGGGGAACTGAAGCTTTCTTT	CASSTGRGTEAFF
TRBV24-1	NA	TRBD1	TRBJ1-5	14	TGTGCCACCAGTGATACTACAGGGGAACAGCCCCAGCATTTT	CATSDTTGEQPQHF
TRBV6-2/TRBV6-3	NA	NA	TRBJ2-5	16	TGTGCCAGCAGTCTCCAGGCTAGCGCGGTCGTGGAGACCCAGTACTTC	CASSLQASAVVETQYF
TRBV10-3	NA	TRBD2	TRBJ2-1	14	TGTGCCATCAGTGCGCGGGGGGAATACAATGAGCAGTTCTTC	CAISARGEYNEQFF
TRBV5-4	NA	NA	TRBJ2-5	15	TGTGCCAGCAGCTTGGGGGGCAGCAACCAAGAGACCCAGTACTTC	CASSLGGSNQETQYF
TRBV7-9	NA	NA	TRBJ2-5	12	TGTGCCAGCAGCCCCTCCGGGGAGACCCAGTACTTC	CASSPSGETQYF
TRBV3-1/TRBV3-2	NA	NA	TRBJ2-3	16	TGTGCCAGCAGCCAAGGTGCCGGGGTAAACACAGATACGCAGTATTTT	CASSQGAGVNTDTQYF
TRBV5-1	NA	TRBD1	TRBJ1-2	13	TGCGCCAGCAGCTTGGTGGGACAGGGAAGCTACACCTTC	CASSLVGQGSYTF
TRBV11-3	NA	TRBD1	TRBJ2-3	16	TGTGCCAGCAGCTTAGATGCAGGGGGTTCGACAGATACGCAGTATTTT	CASSLDAGGSTDTQYF
TRBV7-2	few	NA	TRBJ2-7	13	TGTGCCAGCAGCTTAGGGCGGTCTGCCGAGCAGTACTTC	CASSLGRSAEQYF
TRBV6-6	NA	TRBD2	TRBJ2-1	15	TGTGCCAGCAGTTACTCAACGGGGGGTTACAATGAGCAGTTCTTC	CASSYSTGGYNEQFF
TRBV10-3	NA	TRBD1	TRBJ1-4	13	TGTGCCGCGGGGACAGAACTTAATGAAAAACTGTTTTTT	CAAGTELNEKLFF
TRBV7-2	NA	NA	TRBJ2-3	15	TGTGCCAGCAGCCCTCAAGCGGGCATTATAGATACGCAGTATTTT	CASSPQAGIIDTQYF
TRBV14	NA	TRBD2	TRBJ2-3	15	TGTGCCAGCAGCCCTAGCGGGTCCAACACAGATACGCAGTATTTT	CASSPSGSNTDTQYF
TRBV9	NA	TRBD1	TRBJ1-2	14	TGTGCCAGCAGCGTAGATGGACAGGACTATGGCTACACCTTC	CASSVDGQDYGYTF
TRBV27	NA	TRBD2	TRBJ2-1	17	TGTGCCAGCAGCTGGGGCCTACTAGCGGCCTCCTACAATGAGCAGTTCTTC	CASSWGLLAASYNEQFF
TRBV6-5	NA	NA	TRBJ2-7	15	TGTGCCAGCAGTTACGGGGTATTACAGGGCTACGAGCAGTACTTC	CASSYGVLQGYEQYF
TRBV2	NA	TRBD2	TRBJ2-5	13	TGTGCCAGCGTGGGACTAGCGGAAGAGACCCAGTACTTC	CASVGLAEETQYF